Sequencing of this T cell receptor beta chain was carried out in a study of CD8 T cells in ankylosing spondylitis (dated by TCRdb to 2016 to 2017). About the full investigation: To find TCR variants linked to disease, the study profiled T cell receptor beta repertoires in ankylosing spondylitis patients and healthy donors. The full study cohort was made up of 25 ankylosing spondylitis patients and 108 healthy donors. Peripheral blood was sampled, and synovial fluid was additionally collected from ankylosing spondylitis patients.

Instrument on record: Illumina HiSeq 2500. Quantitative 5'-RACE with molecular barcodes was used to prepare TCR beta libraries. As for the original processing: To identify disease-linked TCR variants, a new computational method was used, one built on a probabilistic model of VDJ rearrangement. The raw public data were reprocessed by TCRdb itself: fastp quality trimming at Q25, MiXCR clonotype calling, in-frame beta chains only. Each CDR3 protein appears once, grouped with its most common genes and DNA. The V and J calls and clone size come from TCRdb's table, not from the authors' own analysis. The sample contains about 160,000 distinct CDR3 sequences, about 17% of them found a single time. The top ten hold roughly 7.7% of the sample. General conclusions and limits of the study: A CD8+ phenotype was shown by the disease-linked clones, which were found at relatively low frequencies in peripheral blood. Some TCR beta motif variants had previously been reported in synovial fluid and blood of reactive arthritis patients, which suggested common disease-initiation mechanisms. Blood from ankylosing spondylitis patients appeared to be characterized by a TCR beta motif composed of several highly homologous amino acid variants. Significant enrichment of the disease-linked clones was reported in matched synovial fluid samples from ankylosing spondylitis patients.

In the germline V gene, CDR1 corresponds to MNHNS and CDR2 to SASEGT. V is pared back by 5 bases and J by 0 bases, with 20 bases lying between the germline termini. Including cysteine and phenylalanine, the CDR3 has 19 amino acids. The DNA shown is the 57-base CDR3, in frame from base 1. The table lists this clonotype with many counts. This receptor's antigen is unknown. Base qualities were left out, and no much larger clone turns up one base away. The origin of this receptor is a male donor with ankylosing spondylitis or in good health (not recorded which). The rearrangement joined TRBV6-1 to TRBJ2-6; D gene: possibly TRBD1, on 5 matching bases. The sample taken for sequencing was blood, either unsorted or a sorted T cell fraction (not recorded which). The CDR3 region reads CASSLSTTALISGANVLTF. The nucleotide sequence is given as TGTGCCAGCAGTCTTTCGACGACAGCCTTAATCTCTGGGGCCAACGTCCTGACTTTC.